The present T cell receptor (beta chain) was sequenced within a study of T cell responses to AZD1222 COVID-19 vaccine (dated by TCRdb to the early 2020s). Turning to the overall study: TCR sequencing was performed for more than 230 trial participants, of whom about 200 were given two doses of AZD1222 and around 25 were given two doses of MenACWY control vaccine. Trial participants were enrolled by age into 18-55, 56-69 and 70-plus year subgroups, with around 150, 28 and 57 TCR-sequenced participants respectively.

As concerns this clone: This receptor's antigen is unknown. Base qualities are not provided; no much larger clone lies one nucleotide away.

Results and caveats for the whole study, not just this receptor: Participants were mostly white British, with more females than males. The authors suggested clonal diversity may have been underestimated. Epitopes outside the regions mutated in the B.1.351 and B.1.1.7 variants were reportedly recognized by nearly half of the unique spike-specific TCRs. CD4 TCRs associated with the vaccine covered the entire spike protein, and the dominant responses were in regions 160-218 and 743-854. Spike-specific TCR breadth and depth rose significantly after two AZD1222 doses compared with day 0 and with MenACWY recipients. Because no samples from the day 14 peak response were available, repertoires could be characterized only after the peak T cell response. Only 5 to 7 AZD1222 recipients were SARS-CoV-2 seropositive at baseline, limiting conclusions about previously exposed vaccinees. The 56-69-year group was small, and its depth increase did not reach significance, likely because of low power.

This specimen's time point label, per the study, means: about 28 days (+/-7) after the second vaccine dose. AZD1222 recipients whose second dose came at about 4 weeks and those whose second dose came at about 12 weeks were combined into one group, since spike-specific TCR depth and breadth did not differ between the two schedules. Vaccinee samples were obtained from the UK trials COV001 and COV002, which included a single-blind randomized controlled phase 2/3 trial of AZD1222 (ChAdOx1 nCoV-19) in healthy adults. For TCRbeta chain sequencing, PBMC samples from trial participants were taken at day 0 and at day 28 after the second dose. The CDR3 regions of human TCRbeta chains were analyzed by immunosequencing. On the authors' methods: Repertoire TCRs were checked for matches against a reference library of SARS-CoV-2-specific TCRs that had been generated using the MIRA antigen-specificity platform. Breadth was defined as the fraction of unique TCRs that were SARS-CoV-2-associated. Depth was defined as the fraction of total T cells that were SARS-CoV-2-associated. Using the MIRA data, each spike-specific TCR was assigned both to the spike region to which the TCR was reactive and to a CD4 or CD8 class. Log10-transformed breadth and depth values were compared by one-way ANOVA with Sidak's multiple comparisons tests. TCRdb provides this immuneACCESS table in a form limited to in-frame rearrangements. Some clones are lacking; in checked studies, under half of them reflect an unresolved V gene, and why the rest are absent is not known. V and J calls and clone size are as listed in that table; D and trimming were resolved from the DNA. A total of 140,000 or so clones appear in this sample, 88% of them only once. In total, the top ten clones hold 2.5% to 3.5% of the sample.

Trimming takes 1 base from V and 6 bases from J, and the germline ends sit 16 bases apart. The CDR3 runs 15 amino acids, cysteine and phenylalanine included. Only the CDR3 portion is preserved as DNA: 45 bases, with reading frame beginning at the first base. CDR1 SGHRS and CDR2 YFSETQ are derived from the germline V gene. The sequence is built from TRBV5-1 and TRBJ1-1, with a weak D call of TRBD1 (6 bases match). Sequences were derived from peripheral blood, sampled 28 days after the second AZD1222 dose. The clonotype was recovered from an adult who received the AZD1222 COVID-19 vaccine. In nucleotides, the sequence is TGCGCCAGCAGCTTGTTTGGGGGCGCGGGATCTGAAGCTTTCTTT. Translated, it gives CASSLFGGAGSEAFF. The full variable domain, completed from the reference TRBV5-1 and TRBJ1-1 proteins outside the CDR3, reads KAGVTQTPRYLIKTRGQQVTLSCSPISGHRSVSWYQQTPGQGLQFLFEYFSETQRNKGNFPGRFSGRQFSNSRSEMNVSTLELGDSALYLCASSLFGGAGSEAFFGQGTRLTVV.